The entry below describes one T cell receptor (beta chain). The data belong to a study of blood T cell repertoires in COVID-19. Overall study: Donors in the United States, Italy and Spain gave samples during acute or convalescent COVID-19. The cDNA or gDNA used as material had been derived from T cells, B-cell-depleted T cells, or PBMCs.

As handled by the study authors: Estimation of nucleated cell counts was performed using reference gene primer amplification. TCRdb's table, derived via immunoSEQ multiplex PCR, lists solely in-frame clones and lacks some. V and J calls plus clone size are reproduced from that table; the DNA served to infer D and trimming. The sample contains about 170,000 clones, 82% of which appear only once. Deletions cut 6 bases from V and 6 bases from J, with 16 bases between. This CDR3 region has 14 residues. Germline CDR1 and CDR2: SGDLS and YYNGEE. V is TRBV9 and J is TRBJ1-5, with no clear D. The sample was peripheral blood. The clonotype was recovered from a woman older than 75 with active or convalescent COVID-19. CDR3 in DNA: TGTGCCAGCAACCAAGGTAGGGAGGGTCAGCCCCAGCATTTT. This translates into CASNQGREGQPQHF.